A selection of T cell receptor beta chains follows, all from one sample in a study of shared T cell receptors in the human thymus. Measured with immunoSEQ multiplex PCR; TCRdb has only the in-frame clones, and not every one. The data hold 540,000 or so clones, with around 78% observed a single time. This same sample was also taken into another study, of human thymus T cells.

The sample comprised thymocytes. These receptors were taken from a boy younger than two with a congenital heart defect. CDR3s include the opening cysteine and the closing phenylalanine or tryptophan. A D gene is named only where the DNA matches it firmly. Clone size is not always given. Where it is, it says once, few, many or a class for expanded clones.

clone size	V gene	D gene	J gene	CDR3 protein	CDR3 DNA
-	TRBV19	TRBD1	TRBJ1-3	CASSIVRDRNGTGNTIYF	TGTGCCAGTAGTATAGTCCGGGACAGGAATGGAACTGGAAACACCATATATTTT
-	TRBV11-3	-	TRBJ2-7	CASSHSEAPLYEQYF	TGTGCCAGCAGCCATAGCGAAGCCCCCCTCTACGAGCAGTACTTC
-	TRBV7-9	-	TRBJ2-7	CASSLARTPKLYEQYF	TGTGCCAGCAGCTTAGCAAGGACACCAAAACTCTACGAGCAGTACTTC
once	TRBV5-1	-	TRBJ1-3	CASSLNGSSGDTIYF	TGCGCCAGCAGCTTGAACGGGAGCTCTGGAGACACCATATATTTT
-	TRBV5-5	-	TRBJ1-4	CASSLCVANEKLFF	TGTGCCAGCAGCTTGTGTGTAGCTAATGAAAAACTGTTTTTT
-	TRBV5-6	-	TRBJ2-3	CASSLDPGRTDTQYF	TGTGCCAGCAGCCTGGACCCGGGAAGGACAGATACGCAGTATTTT
-	TRBV5-4	-	TRBJ2-1	CASSLALGRIDYNEQFF	TGTGCCAGCAGCTTGGCCCTGGGGAGGATCGACTACAATGAGCAGTTCTTC
-	TRBV19	-	TRBJ2-1	CASTRSAGRYNEQFF	TGTGCCAGTACAAGGTCGGCAGGGCGTTACAATGAGCAGTTCTTC
-	TRBV4-2	-	TRBJ2-5	CASSQAGPDGPAETQYF	TGTGCCAGCAGCCAGGCAGGCCCAGACGGCCCGGCGGAGACCCAGTACTTC
-	TRBV19	TRBD1	TRBJ1-5	CASNRQGVGNQPQHF	TGTGCCAGTAATCGACAGGGGGTCGGCAATCAGCCCCAGCATTTT
-	TRBV27	-	TRBJ2-1	CASRNFLNEQFF	TGTGCCAGCAGGAACTTCCTCAATGAGCAGTTCTTC
-	TRBV23-1	TRBD2	TRBJ2-7	CARGGSAYEQYF	TGCGCCAGAGGCGGGAGTGCCTACGAGCAGTACTTC
-	TRBV6-6	TRBD2	TRBJ2-7	CASSSGTSGNSYEQYF	TGTGCCAGCAGTTCCGGGACTAGCGGGAACTCCTACGAGCAGTACTTC
-	TRBV5-6	TRBD2	TRBJ2-5	CASSLAASSGSLEETQYF	TGTGCCAGCAGCTTGGCCGCGTCTAGCGGGAGTCTTGAAGAGACCCAGTACTTC
few	TRBV4-2	TRBD2	TRBJ2-1	CASSQKGTSGRAGYNEQFF	TGTGCCAGCAGCCAAAAGGGGACTAGCGGGAGGGCGGGCTACAATGAGCAGTTCTTC
-	TRBV15	TRBD2	TRBJ2-7	CATSETSGTYEQYF	TGTGCCACCAGCGAAACTAGCGGGACCTACGAGCAGTACTTC
few	TRBV10-3	TRBD1	TRBJ1-2	CAIRAQGAINYGYTF	TGTGCCATCAGGGCACAGGGGGCCATTAACTATGGCTACACCTTC
-	TRBV5-1	TRBD2	TRBJ2-7	CASSSGTTPYEQYF	TGCGCCAGCAGCTCCGGGACTACCCCCTACGAGCAGTACTTC
-	TRBV6-5	TRBD2	TRBJ2-7	CASRSSGVGGEQYF	TGTGCCAGCAGATCCAGCGGGGTTGGGGGCGAGCAGTACTTC
-	TRBV23-1	TRBD1	TRBJ2-1	CASSQQPGTGFYNEQFF	TGCGCCAGCAGTCAACAACCCGGGACAGGGTTCTACAATGAGCAGTTCTTC
-	TRBV5-1	-	TRBJ2-5	CASSLMGDRKEQETQYF	TGCGCCAGCAGCTTGATGGGCGACAGGAAGGAACAGGAGACCCAGTACTTC
-	TRBV13	TRBD2	TRBJ2-1	CASSLRLAVSSYNEQFF	TGTGCCAGCAGCCTTCGGCTAGCGGTGAGCTCCTACAATGAGCAGTTCTTC
-	TRBV7-7	TRBD2	TRBJ2-3	CASSLGRTRGTDTQYF	TGTGCTAGCAGCTTAGGTAGGACTAGAGGTACAGATACGCAGTATTTT
-	TRBV7-9	TRBD2	TRBJ2-3	CASSFGGDVLTDTQYF	TGTGCCAGCAGCTTTGGGGGGGACGTTCTCACAGATACGCAGTATTTT
-	TRBV30	-	TRBJ2-3	CAWSHLRGRGITDTQYF	TGTGCCTGGAGTCACCTTAGGGGGAGGGGTATCACAGATACGCAGTATTTT
once	TRBV5-4	-	TRBJ2-1	CASSRKPSGTPRGNEQFF	TGTGCCAGCAGCCGGAAGCCTTCCGGGACTCCGAGGGGAAATGAGCAGTTCTTC
-	TRBV27	-	TRBJ1-1	CASSHTPRRVVNTEAFF	TGTGCCAGCAGTCACACACCCCGGCGGGTAGTGAACACTGAAGCTTTCTTT
once	TRBV7-8	TRBD1	TRBJ1-5	CASSLWVRGKRSNQPQHF	TGTGCCAGCAGCTTATGGGTCAGGGGGAAAAGGAGCAATCAGCCCCAGCATTTT
few	TRBV7-2	-	TRBJ2-5	CASSLVGFETQYF	TGTGCCAGCAGCTTGGTGGGCTTCGAGACCCAGTACTTC
-	TRBV6-5	TRBD1	TRBJ2-7	CASSRGKGTAYEQYF	TGTGCCAGCAGCCGAGGTAAGGGGACAGCCTACGAGCAGTACTTC
few	TRBV11-3	TRBD1	TRBJ2-2	CASSQRTGENTGELFF	TGTGCCAGCAGCCAGAGGACAGGGGAGAACACCGGGGAGCTGTTTTTT
-	TRBV7-9	-	TRBJ2-7	CASSPKKDSSYEQYF	TGTGCCAGCAGCCCCAAGAAGGACAGCTCCTACGAGCAGTACTTC
-	TRBV30	-	TRBJ2-3	CAWGTPSTDTQYF	TGTGCCTGGGGGACACCTAGCACAGATACGCAGTATTTT
few	TRBV6-1	-	TRBJ2-7	CASSEAGWTPFRVGREQYF	TGTGCCAGCAGTGAAGCGGGGTGGACTCCTTTTAGAGTCGGTCGCGAGCAGTACTTC
-	TRBV20-1	-	TRBJ1-1	CSASVYTEAFF	TGCAGTGCTAGTGTCTACACTGAAGCTTTCTTT
once	TRBV10-1	-	TRBJ1-5	CASSESRGDQPQHF	TGCGCCAGCAGTGAGTCAAGGGGCGATCAGCCCCAGCATTTT
few	TRBV25-1	TRBD2	TRBJ2-1	CASSELAESDGQFF	TGTGCCAGCAGTGAACTAGCGGAGTCAGATGGGCAGTTCTTC
-	TRBV27	-	TRBJ2-5	CASSFLTDQETQYF	TGTGCCAGCAGTTTCTTGACAGACCAAGAGACCCAGTACTTC
-	TRBV2	TRBD2	TRBJ2-7	CASTYAGGGREQYF	TGTGCCAGCACCTACGCCGGGGGGGGGCGCGAGCAGTACTTC
once	TRBV2	TRBD1	TRBJ2-7	CASSESGQGDEQYF	TGTGCCAGCAGTGAATCGGGACAGGGGGACGAGCAGTACTTC
-	TRBV4-3	TRBD2	TRBJ2-2	CASSQGTGGPNRSTGELFF	TGCGCCAGCAGCCAAGGTACGGGAGGGCCTAATCGTAGCACCGGGGAGCTGTTTTTT
-	TRBV28	TRBD2	TRBJ2-3	CASSSPAGRVTDTQYF	TGTGCCAGCAGTTCCCCCGCGGGGAGGGTTACAGATACGCAGTATTTT
-	TRBV11-2	-	TRBJ1-4	CASSPLGLSNEKLFF	TGTGCCAGCAGCCCTCTTGGGCTCAGTAATGAAAAACTGTTTTTT
-	TRBV27	-	TRBJ2-2	CASTLVAEGGEAGELFF	TGTGCCAGCACTCTAGTGGCGGAAGGGGGGGAAGCCGGGGAGCTGTTTTTT
-	TRBV5-1	-	TRBJ1-5	CASSLTPDYSNQPQHF	TGCGCCAGCAGCTTAACGCCAGATTATAGCAATCAGCCCCAGCATTTT
few	TRBV6-5	TRBD2	TRBJ2-1	CASSSRTSGSRDEQFF	TGTGCCAGCAGTTCCCGGACTAGCGGGAGTAGGGATGAGCAGTTCTTC
once	TRBV7-6	-	TRBJ1-2	CASSSLRGNYGYTF	TGTGCCAGCAGCAGTCTCAGGGGTAACTATGGCTACACCTTC
-	TRBV27	TRBD2	TRBJ2-5	CASRGTSGPGVGETQYF	TGTGCCAGCAGAGGGACTAGCGGTCCGGGAGTGGGGGAGACCCAGTACTTC
-	TRBV6-1	TRBD2	TRBJ2-5	CASKFGLELRETQYF	TGTGCCAGCAAATTCGGACTAGAACTGAGAGAGACCCAGTACTTC
few	TRBV10-3	-	TRBJ1-1	CAIRTGTTTEAFF	TGTGCCATCAGGACCGGGACAACTACTGAAGCTTTCTTT
-	TRBV15	TRBD2	TRBJ2-2	CATSRDWGLAGEGTGELFF	TGTGCCACCAGCAGAGATTGGGGACTAGCGGGAGAGGGTACCGGGGAGCTGTTTTTT
-	TRBV11-2	-	TRBJ2-2	CASSLDPQDTTNTGELFF	TGTGCCAGCAGCTTAGATCCCCAGGACACAACGAACACCGGGGAGCTGTTTTTT
-	TRBV5-8	TRBD1	TRBJ1-1	CASSLDRAVINTEAFF	TGTGCCAGCAGCCTAGACAGGGCGGTCATTAACACTGAAGCTTTCTTT